One T cell receptor beta chain is described in this entry. Using immunoSEQ multiplex PCR, the repertoire was profiled, and TCRdb retains in-frame clones only, with some absent. The table shows about 46,000 clones, with about 87% occurring only once. The data are from a study of blood T cell repertoires in COVID-19. V was cut by 4 bases and J by 1 base, with 4 bases left in between. In germline, CDR1 is MDHEN, CDR2 SYDVKM. The CDR3 sequence is 12 residues long. Input material: peripheral blood. This TCR derives from a human donor in a cohort sampled during active COVID-19. This chain connects TRBV28 to TRBJ1-1; D is ambiguous. CDR3 nucleotides: TGTGCCAGCAGTTCTCGGAACACTGAAGCTTTCTTT. Residues: CASSSRNTEAFF.